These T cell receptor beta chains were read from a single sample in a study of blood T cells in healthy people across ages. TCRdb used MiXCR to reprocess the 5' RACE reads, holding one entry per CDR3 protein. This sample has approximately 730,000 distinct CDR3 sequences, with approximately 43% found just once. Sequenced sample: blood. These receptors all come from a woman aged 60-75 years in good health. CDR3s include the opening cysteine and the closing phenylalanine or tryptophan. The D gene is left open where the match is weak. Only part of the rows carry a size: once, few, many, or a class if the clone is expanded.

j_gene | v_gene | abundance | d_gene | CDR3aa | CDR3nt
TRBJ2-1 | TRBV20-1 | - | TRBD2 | CSARDPRTSGYNEQFF | TGCAGTGCTAGAGATCCGAGGACTAGCGGGTACAATGAGCAGTTCTTC
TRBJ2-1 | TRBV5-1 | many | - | CASSLVEGAYNEQFF | TGCGCCAGCAGCTTGGTGGAGGGAGCCTACAATGAGCAGTTCTTC
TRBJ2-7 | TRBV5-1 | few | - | CASSYGSDSYEQYF | TGCGCCAGCAGCTACGGATCCGACTCCTACGAGCAGTACTTC
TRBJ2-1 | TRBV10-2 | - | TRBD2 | CASSEWGLTSNEQFF | TGCGCCAGCAGTGAGTGGGGACTAACATCCAATGAGCAGTTCTTC
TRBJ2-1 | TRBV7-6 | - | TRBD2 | CASRRAGGLGNEQFF | TGTGCCAGCAGACGAGCGGGAGGATTGGGGAATGAGCAGTTCTTC
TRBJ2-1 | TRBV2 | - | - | CASSETQGRNEQFF | TGTGCCAGCAGTGAAACCCAGGGTAGAAATGAGCAGTTCTTC
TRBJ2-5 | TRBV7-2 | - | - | CASSWVVGEQYF | TGTGCCAGCAGCTGGGTAGTTGGTGAGCAGTACTTC
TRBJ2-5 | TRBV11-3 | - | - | CASSSQGGGETQYF | TGTGCCAGCAGCTCACAGGGGGGGGGAGAGACCCAGTACTTC
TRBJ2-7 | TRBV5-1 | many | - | CASKQGTLAYEQYF | TGCGCCAGCAAACAGGGAACCCTAGCCTACGAGCAGTACTTC
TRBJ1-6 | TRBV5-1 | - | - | CASSRDIQNSPLHF | TGCGCCAGCAGCCGGGACATCCAAAATTCACCCCTCCACTTT
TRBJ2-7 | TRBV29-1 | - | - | CSFWDDETYEQYF | TGCAGCTTTTGGGATGACGAGACCTACGAGCAGTACTTC
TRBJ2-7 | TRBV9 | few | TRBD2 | CASSVLVAGGGPSYEQYF | TGTGCCAGCAGCGTACTAGTCGCGGGGGGAGGACCCTCCTACGAGCAGTACTTC
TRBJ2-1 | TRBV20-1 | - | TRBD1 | CSALDRFPYNEQFF | TGCAGTGCTTTGGACAGGTTTCCCTACAATGAGCAGTTCTTC
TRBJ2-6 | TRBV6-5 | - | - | CASRPQNSGANVLTF | TGTGCCAGCAGGCCTCAGAACTCTGGGGCCAACGTCCTGACTTTC
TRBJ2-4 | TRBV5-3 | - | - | CARSMHRAIAKNIQYF | TGTGCCAGAAGCATGCACCGGGCGATAGCCAAAAACATTCAGTACTTC
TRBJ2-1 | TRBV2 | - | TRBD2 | CASKQSGGYNEQFF | TGTGCCAGCAAACAAAGCGGGGGGTACAATGAGCAGTTCTTC
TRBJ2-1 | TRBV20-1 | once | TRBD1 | CSARVPWDRASSYNEQFF | TGCAGTGCTAGAGTTCCCTGGGACAGGGCGAGCTCCTACAATGAGCAGTTCTTC
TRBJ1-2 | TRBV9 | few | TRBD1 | CASSGGAGMTGNLNYGYTF | TGTGCCAGCAGCGGGGGAGCGGGAATGACAGGGAACCTTAACTATGGCTACACCTTC
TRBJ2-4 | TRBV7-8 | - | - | CASSLVRNIQYF | TGTGCCAGCAGCTTGGTCCGGAACATTCAGTACTTC
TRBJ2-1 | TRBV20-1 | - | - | CSARPYNEQFF | TGCAGTGCTAGACCATACAATGAGCAGTTCTTC
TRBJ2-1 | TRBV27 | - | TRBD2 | CASSLSAGGHNEQFF | TGTGCCAGCAGTTTATCGGCGGGGGGGCACAATGAGCAGTTCTTC
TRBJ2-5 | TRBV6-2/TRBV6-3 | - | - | CASSCLPREQYF | TGTGCCAGCAGTTGCCTCCCTAGGGAGCAGTACTTC
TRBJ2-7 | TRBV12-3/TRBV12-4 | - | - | CASSSMTGPYEQYF | TGTGCCAGCAGTTCTATGACAGGTCCCTACGAGCAGTACTTC
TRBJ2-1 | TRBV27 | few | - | CASSPIDPFRTYNEQFF | TGTGCCAGCAGCCCGATAGACCCCTTTAGGACCTACAATGAGCAGTTCTTC
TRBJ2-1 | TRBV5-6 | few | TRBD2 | CASSLVVAGFHEQFF | TGTGCCAGCAGCTTGGTCGTAGCGGGGTTCCATGAGCAGTTCTTC
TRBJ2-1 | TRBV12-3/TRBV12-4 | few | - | CASRSKPPGTAEQFF | TGTGCCAGCAGATCCAAACCCCCGGGGACGGCGGAGCAGTTCTTC
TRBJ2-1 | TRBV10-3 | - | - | CAISDRLSPLDHKEQFF | TGTGCCATCAGTGACAGGTTAAGCCCCCTTGACCACAAGGAGCAGTTCTTC
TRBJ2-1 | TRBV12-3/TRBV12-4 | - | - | CASSAPTGNEQFF | TGTGCCAGCAGTGCCCCCACGGGGAATGAGCAGTTCTTC
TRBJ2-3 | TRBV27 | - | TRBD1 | CASGRTDRGGANTQYF | TGTGCCAGCGGTAGAACCGACAGGGGAGGAGCAAATACGCAGTATTTT
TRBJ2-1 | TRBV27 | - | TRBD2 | CASSLIGLADKNEQFF | TGTGCCAGCAGTTTAATTGGTCTAGCGGATAAGAATGAGCAGTTCTTC
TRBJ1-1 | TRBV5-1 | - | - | CASSGRGEGTEAFF | TGCGCCAGCAGCGGCCGAGGAGAAGGGACTGAAGCTTTCTTT